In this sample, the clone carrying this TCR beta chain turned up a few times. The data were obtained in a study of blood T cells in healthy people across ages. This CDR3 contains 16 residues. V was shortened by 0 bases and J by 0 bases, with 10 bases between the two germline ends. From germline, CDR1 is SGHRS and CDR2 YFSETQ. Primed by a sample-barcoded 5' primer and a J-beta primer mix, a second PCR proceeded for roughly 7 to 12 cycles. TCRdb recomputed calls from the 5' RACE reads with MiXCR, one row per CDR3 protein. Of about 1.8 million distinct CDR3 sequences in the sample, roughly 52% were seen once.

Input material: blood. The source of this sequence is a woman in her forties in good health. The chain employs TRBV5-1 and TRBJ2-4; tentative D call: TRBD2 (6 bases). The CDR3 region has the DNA TGCGCCAGCAGCTTGGGGGGGACTTCAGCCAAAAACATTCAGTACTTC. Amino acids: CASSLGGTSAKNIQYF.